This TCR beta chain is from a study of cytomegalovirus exposure and HLA in healthy donors. General study results and limits: The tendency of first-cohort TCR clusters to co-occur in the roughly 130 validation repertoires was the finding of a later analysis. For cytomegalovirus status, the classifier reportedly gave diagnoses with high specificity and sensitivity.

Using immunoSEQ multiplex PCR, the repertoire was profiled, and TCRdb retains in-frame clones only, with some absent. Altogether about 130,000 clones are present, more than 95% being singletons, with the ten largest covering 1.5% to 2%. Note on this clone: Antigen unknown.

The sequence came from a man between 18 and 29 years old in good health and CMV-seronegative. Material for sequencing was PBMCs.

The CDR3 DNA follows: TGTGCCAGCAGAGTGGCGGGGGACGGGGCAGATACGCAGTATTTT. As protein: CASRVAGDGADTQYF. V usage is TRBV28 and J usage is TRBJ2-3; 7 bases fit TRBD2. The CDR3 loop spans 15 amino acids. CDR1 MDHEN and CDR2 SYDVKM come from the germline V gene. With 6 bases clipped from V and 4 bases from J, the junction kept 10 bases outside the gene matches.